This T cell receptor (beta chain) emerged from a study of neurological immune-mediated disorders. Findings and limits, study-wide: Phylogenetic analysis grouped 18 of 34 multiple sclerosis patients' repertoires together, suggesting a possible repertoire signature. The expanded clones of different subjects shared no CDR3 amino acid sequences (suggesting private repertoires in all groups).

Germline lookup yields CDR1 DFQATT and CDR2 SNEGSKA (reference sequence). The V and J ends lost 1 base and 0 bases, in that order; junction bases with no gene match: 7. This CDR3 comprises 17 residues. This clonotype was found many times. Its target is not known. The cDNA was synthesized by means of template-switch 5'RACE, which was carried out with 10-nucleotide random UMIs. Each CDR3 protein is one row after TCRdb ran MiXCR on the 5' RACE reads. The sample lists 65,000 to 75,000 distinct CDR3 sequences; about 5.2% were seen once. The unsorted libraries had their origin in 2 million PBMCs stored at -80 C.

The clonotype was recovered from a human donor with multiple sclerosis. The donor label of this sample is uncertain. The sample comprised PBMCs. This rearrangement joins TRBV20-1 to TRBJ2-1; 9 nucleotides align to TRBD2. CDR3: CSARGSGGTSSYNEQFF. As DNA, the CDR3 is TGCAGTGCTAGAGGGAGCGGGGGGACAAGCTCCTACAATGAGCAGTTCTTC.